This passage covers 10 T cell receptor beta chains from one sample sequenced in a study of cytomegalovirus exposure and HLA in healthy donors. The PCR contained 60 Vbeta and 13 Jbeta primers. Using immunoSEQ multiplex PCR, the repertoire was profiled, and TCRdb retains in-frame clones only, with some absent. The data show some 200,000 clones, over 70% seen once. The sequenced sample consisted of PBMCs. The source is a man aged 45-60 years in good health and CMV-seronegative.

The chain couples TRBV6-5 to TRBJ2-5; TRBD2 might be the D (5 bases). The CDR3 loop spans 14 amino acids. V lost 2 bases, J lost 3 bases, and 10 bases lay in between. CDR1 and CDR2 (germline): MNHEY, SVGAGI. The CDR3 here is CASSYEGREETQYF. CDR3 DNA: TGTGCCAGCAGTTACGAGGGTAGGGAAGAGACCCAGTACTTC.

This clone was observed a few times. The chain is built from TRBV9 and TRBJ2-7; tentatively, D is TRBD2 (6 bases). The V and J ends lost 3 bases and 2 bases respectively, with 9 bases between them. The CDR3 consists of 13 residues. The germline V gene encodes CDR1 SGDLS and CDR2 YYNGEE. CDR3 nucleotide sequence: TGTGCCAGCAGCGCAACGGGGGCCTACGAGCAGTACTTC. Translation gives CASSATGAYEQYF.

The CDR3 DNA sequence: TGTGCCAGCAGCTTAGCGGGGGGTTTTATAGATACGCAGTATTTT. This encodes CASSLAGGFIDTQYF. This chain connects TRBV7-9 to TRBJ2-3; tentative D call: TRBD2 (6 bases). The V gene's germline CDR1 is SEHNR and CDR2 FQNEAQ (reference sequence). This CDR3 spans 15 amino acids. Trimming cost V 0 bases and J 5 bases, with 12 bases left between them.

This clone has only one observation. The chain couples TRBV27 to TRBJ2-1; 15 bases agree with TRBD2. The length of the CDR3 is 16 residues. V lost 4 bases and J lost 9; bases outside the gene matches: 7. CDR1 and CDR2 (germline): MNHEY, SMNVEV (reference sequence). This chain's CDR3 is CASSSDRTSGGAEQFF. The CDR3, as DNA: TGTGCCAGCAGTTCCGACCGGACTAGCGGGGGGGCTGAGCAGTTCTTC.

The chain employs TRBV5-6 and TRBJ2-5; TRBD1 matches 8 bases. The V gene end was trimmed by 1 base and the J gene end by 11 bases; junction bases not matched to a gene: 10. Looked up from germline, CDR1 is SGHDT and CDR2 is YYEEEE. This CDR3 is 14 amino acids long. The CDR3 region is CASSLTGGFREQYF. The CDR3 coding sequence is TGTGCCAGCAGCTTGACAGGGGGGTTTCGTGAGCAGTACTTC.

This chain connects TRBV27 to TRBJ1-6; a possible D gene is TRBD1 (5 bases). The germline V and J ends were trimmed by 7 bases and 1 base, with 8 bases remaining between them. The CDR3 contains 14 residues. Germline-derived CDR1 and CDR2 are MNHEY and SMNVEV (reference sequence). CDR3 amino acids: CASTGGSYNSPLHF. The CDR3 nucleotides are TGTGCCAGCACGGGGGGTTCCTATAATTCACCCCTCCACTTT.

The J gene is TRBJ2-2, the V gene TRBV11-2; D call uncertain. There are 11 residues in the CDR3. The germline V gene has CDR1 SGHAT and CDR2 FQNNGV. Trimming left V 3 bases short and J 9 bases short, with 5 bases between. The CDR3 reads CASSFLRELFF. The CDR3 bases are TGTGCCAGCAGCTTTTTAAGGGAGCTGTTTTTT.

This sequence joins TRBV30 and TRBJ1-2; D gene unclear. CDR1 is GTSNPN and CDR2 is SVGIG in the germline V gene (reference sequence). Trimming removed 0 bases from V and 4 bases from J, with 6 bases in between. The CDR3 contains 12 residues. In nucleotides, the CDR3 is TGTGCCTGGAGTGTAACAGTCTATGGCTACACCTTC. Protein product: CAWSVTVYGYTF. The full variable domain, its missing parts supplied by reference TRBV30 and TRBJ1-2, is SQTIHQWPATLVQPVGSPLSLECTVEGTSNPNLYWYRQAAGRGLQLLFYSVGIGQISSEVPQNLSASRPQDRQFILSSKKLLLSDSGFYLCAWSVTVYGYTFGSGTRLTVV.

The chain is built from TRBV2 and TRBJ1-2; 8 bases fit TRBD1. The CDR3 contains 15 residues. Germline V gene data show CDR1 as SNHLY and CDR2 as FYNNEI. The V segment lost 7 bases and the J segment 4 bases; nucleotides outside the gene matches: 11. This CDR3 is CASIPPDRGVYGYTF. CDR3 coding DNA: TGTGCCAGCATTCCTCCTGACAGGGGCGTCTATGGCTACACCTTC. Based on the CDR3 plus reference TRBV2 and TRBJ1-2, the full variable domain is EPEVTQTPSHQVTQMGQEVILRCVPISNHLYFYWYRQILGQKVEFLVSFYNNEISEKSEIFDDQFSVERPDGSNFTLKIRSTKLEDSAMYFCASIPPDRGVYGYTFGSGTRLTVV.

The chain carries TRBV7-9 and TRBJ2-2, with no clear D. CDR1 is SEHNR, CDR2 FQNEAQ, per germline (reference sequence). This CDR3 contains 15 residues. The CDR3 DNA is TGTTCCTTAATGATTAGGAGTACGAACACCGGGGAGCTGTTTTTT. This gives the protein CSLMIRSTNTGELFF.